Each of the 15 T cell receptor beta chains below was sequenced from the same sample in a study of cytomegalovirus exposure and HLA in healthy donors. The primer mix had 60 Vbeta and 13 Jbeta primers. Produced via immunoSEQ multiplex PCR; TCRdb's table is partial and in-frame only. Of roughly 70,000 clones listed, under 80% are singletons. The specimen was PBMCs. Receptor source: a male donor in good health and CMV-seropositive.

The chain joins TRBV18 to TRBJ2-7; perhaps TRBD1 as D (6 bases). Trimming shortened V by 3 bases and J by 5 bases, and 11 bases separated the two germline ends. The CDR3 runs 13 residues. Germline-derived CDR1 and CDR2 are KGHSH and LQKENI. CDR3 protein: CASSPVNRDEQYF. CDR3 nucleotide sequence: TGTGCCAGCTCACCGGTTAACAGGGACGAGCAGTACTTC.

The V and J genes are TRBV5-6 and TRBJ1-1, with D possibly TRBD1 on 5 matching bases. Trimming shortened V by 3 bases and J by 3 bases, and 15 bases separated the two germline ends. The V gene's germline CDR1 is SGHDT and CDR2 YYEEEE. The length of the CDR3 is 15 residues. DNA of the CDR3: TGTGCCAGCAGCTATAGGACAAGATGGGACACTGAAGCTTTCTTT. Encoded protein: CASSYRTRWDTEAFF.

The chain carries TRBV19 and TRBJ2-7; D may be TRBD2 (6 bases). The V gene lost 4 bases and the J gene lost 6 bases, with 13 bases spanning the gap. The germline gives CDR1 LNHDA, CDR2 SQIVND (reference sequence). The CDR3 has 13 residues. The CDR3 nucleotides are TGTGCCAGTAGTACCTCGGGACTGACCGAGCAGTACTTC. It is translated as CASSTSGLTEQYF.

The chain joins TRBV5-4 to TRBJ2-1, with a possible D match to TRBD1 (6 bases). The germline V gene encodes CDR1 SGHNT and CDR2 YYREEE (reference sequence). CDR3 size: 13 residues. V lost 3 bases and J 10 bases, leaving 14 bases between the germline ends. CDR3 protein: CASSSLQGGEQFF. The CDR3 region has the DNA TGTGCCAGCAGCTCTTTACAGGGCGGGGAGCAGTTCTTC.

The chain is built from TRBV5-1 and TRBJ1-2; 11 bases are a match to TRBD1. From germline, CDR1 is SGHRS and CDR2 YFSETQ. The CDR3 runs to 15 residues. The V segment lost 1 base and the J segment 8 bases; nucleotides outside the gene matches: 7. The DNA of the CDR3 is TGCGCCAGCAGCTTGAATGGACAGGGGGCGGGGGGCTACACCTTC. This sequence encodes CASSLNGQGAGGYTF.

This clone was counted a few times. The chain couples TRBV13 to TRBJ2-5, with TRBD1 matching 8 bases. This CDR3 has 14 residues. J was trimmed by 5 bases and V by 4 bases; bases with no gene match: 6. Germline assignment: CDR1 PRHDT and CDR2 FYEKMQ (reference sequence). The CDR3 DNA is TGTGCCAGCAGCTCCCGCAGGGGGCACGAGACCCAGTACTTC. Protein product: CASSSRRGHETQYF.

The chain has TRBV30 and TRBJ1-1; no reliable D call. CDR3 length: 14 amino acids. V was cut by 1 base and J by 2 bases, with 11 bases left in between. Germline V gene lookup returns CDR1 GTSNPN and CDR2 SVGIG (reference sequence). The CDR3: CAWSDWGANTEAFF. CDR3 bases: TGTGCCTGGAGTGACTGGGGAGCTAACACTGAAGCTTTCTTT.

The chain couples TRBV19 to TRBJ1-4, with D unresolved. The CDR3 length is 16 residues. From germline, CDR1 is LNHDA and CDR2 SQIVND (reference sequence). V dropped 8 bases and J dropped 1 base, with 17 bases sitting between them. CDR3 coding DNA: TGTGCCAGTCGACTAGGGTCCGGGCTAACTAATGAAAAACTGTTTTTT. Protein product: CASRLGSGLTNEKLFF.

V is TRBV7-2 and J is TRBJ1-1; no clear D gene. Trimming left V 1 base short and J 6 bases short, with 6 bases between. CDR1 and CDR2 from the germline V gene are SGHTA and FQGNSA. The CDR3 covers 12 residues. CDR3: CASSLERSEAFF. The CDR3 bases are TGTGCCAGCAGCTTAGAACGGTCTGAAGCTTTCTTT.

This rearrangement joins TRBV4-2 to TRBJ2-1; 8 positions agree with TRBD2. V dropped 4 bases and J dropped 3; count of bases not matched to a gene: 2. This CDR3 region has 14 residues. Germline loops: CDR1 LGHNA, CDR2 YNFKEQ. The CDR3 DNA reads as TGTGCCAGCAGCCCCCTAGCGGGCTACAATGAGCAGTTCTTC. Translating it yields CASSPLAGYNEQFF.

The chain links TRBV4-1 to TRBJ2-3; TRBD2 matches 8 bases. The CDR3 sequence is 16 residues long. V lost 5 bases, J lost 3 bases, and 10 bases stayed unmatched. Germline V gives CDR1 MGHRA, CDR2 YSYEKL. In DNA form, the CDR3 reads TGCGCCAGCAGCGATCATGTAGCGGGAATTACAGATACGCAGTATTTT. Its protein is CASSDHVAGITDTQYF.

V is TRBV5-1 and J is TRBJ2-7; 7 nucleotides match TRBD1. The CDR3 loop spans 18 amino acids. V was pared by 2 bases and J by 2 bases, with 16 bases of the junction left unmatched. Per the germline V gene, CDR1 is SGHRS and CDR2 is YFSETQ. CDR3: CASSFFYRDSLTPYEQYF. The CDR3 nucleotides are TGCGCCAGCAGCTTCTTTTACCGGGACAGTTTGACCCCCTACGAGCAGTACTTC.

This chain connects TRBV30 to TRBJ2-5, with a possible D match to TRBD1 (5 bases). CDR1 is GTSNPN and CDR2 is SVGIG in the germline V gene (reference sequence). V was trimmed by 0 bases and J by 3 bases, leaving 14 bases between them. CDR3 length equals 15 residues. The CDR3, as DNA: TGTGCCTGGAGTGTAATAAGGGGAAGAGAAGAGACCCAGTACTTC. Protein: CAWSVIRGREETQYF.

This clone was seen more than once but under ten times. Here the CDR3 DNA reads TGTGCCAGCAGCTTGGGACAGGTCCCAACCCCCTATGGCTACACCTTC. Protein sequence: CASSLGQVPTPYGYTF. The V and J genes are TRBV7-2 and TRBJ1-2, with TRBD1 matching over 8 bases. The CDR3 consists of 16 residues. Germline lookup yields CDR1 SGHTA and CDR2 FQGNSA. The junction had 10 bases not matched to a gene; V was cut back by 3 bases and J by 4 bases.

The CDR3 coding sequence is TGCGCCAGCAGCCAAACCTATAGCGGGGGGGCCAATAATGAGCAGTTCTTC. Translated, it gives CASSQTYSGGANNEQFF. V gene TRBV4-1 combines with J gene TRBJ2-1, with 11 bases identical to TRBD2. From germline, CDR1 is MGHRA and CDR2 YSYEKL. Trimming removed 2 bases from V and 7 bases from J; junction bases left unmatched: 10. The CDR3 covers 17 residues.